The 17 T cell receptor beta chains below come from one sample, sequenced in a study of T cells in Graves' hyperthyroidism and ophthalmopathy. What was amplified from RNA transcripts were TCR beta CDR3 regions. The study used the HTBI primer set for a first-round RT-PCR of the TCR CDR3. TCRdb recomputed calls from the multiplex PCR reads with MiXCR, one row per CDR3 protein. The profile shows hundreds of thousands of distinct CDR3 sequences, approximately 15% of them singletons. The sample consisted of blood. These receptor sequences come from a woman in her late teens or twenties with Graves' hyperthyroidism.

This clonotype was recorded at least ten times. The J gene is TRBJ1-1, the V gene TRBV12-3 or TRBV12-4; no firm D call. The V and J ends lost 2 bases and 10 bases respectively, with 11 bases between them. This CDR3 comprises 12 residues. The CDR3 is CASSLSGLGAFF. Here the CDR3 DNA reads TGTGCCAGCAGTTTATCGGGCTTAGGAGCTTTCTTT.

Ten or more counts support this clonotype. V usage is TRBV12-3 or TRBV12-4 and J usage is TRBJ1-1; D is uncertain. CDR3 length equals 15 residues. V lost 3 bases and J 0 bases, leaving 11 bases between the germline ends. CDR3 in DNA: TGTGCCAGCAGTTTCTATGGACGGGTGAACACTGAAGCTTTCTTT. As protein: CASSFYGRVNTEAFF.

The chain employs TRBV6-1 and TRBJ1-5, with no clear D. The V end lost 2 bases, the J end lost 1 base, and 6 bases lay between the germline ends. The CDR3 contains 14 residues. Germline CDR1 reads MNHNS; CDR2 reads SASEGT. The CDR3 nucleotides read TGTGCCAGCAGTGAACTTCCGAGCAATCAGCCCCAGCATTTT. Translation gives CASSELPSNQPQHF.

This clonotype has ten or more counts. The chain links TRBV11-2 to TRBJ2-7, with 10 bases lining up with TRBD2. This CDR3 spans 15 amino acids. Germline V gene data show CDR1 as SGHAT and CDR2 as FQNNGV. V dropped 1 base and J dropped 4; count of bases not matched to a gene: 4. The CDR3 DNA reads TGTGCCAGCAGCTTAGGGCTAGCGGGAGTATACGAGCAGTACTTC. The encoded protein is CASSLGLAGVYEQYF.

The rearrangement uses TRBV20-1 and TRBJ2-2; no reliable D call. Germline CDR1 reads DFQATT; CDR2 reads SNEGSKA (reference sequence). CDR3 length equals 14 residues. V was cut by 0 bases and J by 5 bases, with 10 bases left in between. CDR3 protein: CSARDVRRTGELFF. The CDR3 nucleotides read TGCAGTGCTAGAGATGTTCGGCGGACCGGGGAGCTGTTTTTT.

This clonotype has a handful of counts. The chain joins TRBV7-9 to TRBJ2-1, with TRBD2 identical over 13 bases. The germline V gene has CDR1 SEHNR and CDR2 FQNEAQ (reference sequence). The CDR3 has 17 amino acids. The V and J ends lost 5 bases and 3 bases, in that order; junction bases with no gene match: 7. The CDR3 loop reads CASSPGGLAGHYNEQFF. The CDR3 DNA sequence: TGTGCCAGCAGCCCAGGGGGACTAGCGGGACACTACAATGAGCAGTTCTTC.

This clonotype was counted many times. The chain couples TRBV5-1 to TRBJ2-1, with 7 bases identical to TRBD1. The CDR3 totals 15 residues. Germline CDR1 and CDR2: SGHRS and YFSETQ. Trimming cost V 2 bases and J 3 bases; bases outside gene matches: 5. The CDR3 DNA reads as TGCGCCAGCAGCTTTTCAGGGGGTGACTACAATGAGCAGTTCTTC. Translation gives CASSFSGGDYNEQFF.

This chain joins TRBV5-6 and TRBJ1-6, with TRBD1 as a possible D gene (5 bases). The CDR3 is 16 residues long. CDR1 is SGHDT, CDR2 YYEEEE, per germline. The germline V and J ends were trimmed by 1 base and 6 bases, with 14 bases remaining between them. CDR3 sequence (DNA): TGTGCCAGCAGCTTGAGGCCTAACAGGCCTAATTCACCCCTCCACTTT. Encoded protein: CASSLRPNRPNSPLHF.

Ten or more counts support this clonotype. The chain joins TRBV30 to TRBJ1-1; D is unresolved. V lost 0 bases and J 0 bases, leaving 5 bases between the germline ends. In germline, CDR1 is GTSNPN, CDR2 SVGIG (reference sequence). The CDR3 consists of 13 residues. CDR3 protein: CAWSVVMNTEAFF. The CDR3 DNA reads TGTGCCTGGAGTGTAGTGATGAACACTGAAGCTTTCTTT.

Details on this clonotype: A much bigger clone sits one base away, suggesting this may be a read error. The chain joins TRBV6-9 to TRBJ2-3; D unclear. From germline, CDR1 is MNHGY and CDR2 SVAAGI. The length of the CDR3 is 15 residues. CDR3 sequence reads: CASSYMGVGTDAQYF. The CDR3, as DNA: TGTGCCAGCAGTTACATGGGTGTTGGCACAGATGCGCAGTATTTT.

This clonotype was seen only a few times. The chain recombines TRBV7-8 with TRBJ1-6, with TRBD1 as a possible D gene (5 bases). The germline CDR1 and CDR2 sequences are SGHVS and FQNEAQ. The ends were cut back, 4 bases at V and 0 bases at J, with 13 bases in the middle. The CDR3 runs to 17 residues. CDR3 DNA: TGTGCCAGCAGCTCGCGGGACCCGAGCTCCTATAATTCACCCCTCCACTTT. Translating gives CASSSRDPSSYNSPLHF.

Regarding this clonotype: A much larger clone is a single base away; this may be a read error. The V call is TRBV5-6, the J call TRBJ2-1; D uncertain. The ends were cut back, 5 bases at V and 8 bases at J, with 11 bases in the middle. The CDR3 covers 12 residues. Germline CDR1 SGHDT, CDR2 YYEEEE. CDR3 sequence (DNA): TGTGCCAGCAGTTTTGCTAACCATGAGCAGTTCTTC. It codes for CASSFANHEQFF.

This clonotype appeared a few times. This chain joins TRBV5-1 and TRBJ2-1; D not certain. Between the trimmed V and J ends, which lost 0 bases and 6 bases, there was a span of 7 bases. Germline CDR1 reads SGHRS; CDR2 reads YFSETQ. The CDR3 consists of 13 residues. Written as DNA, the CDR3 is TGCGCCAGCAGCTTGGGAGCTGCCAATGAGCAGTTCTTC. It translates to CASSLGAANEQFF.

The chain has TRBV7-2 and TRBJ1-2; D is perhaps TRBD1 (6 bases). The CDR3 is 14 residues long. Germline V CDR1 and CDR2: SGHTA, FQGNSA. The ends were cut back, 1 base at V and 4 bases at J, with 10 bases in the middle. CDR3 DNA: TGTGCCAGCAGCTTAGACAGGGTAGCCTATGGCTACACCTTC. It specifies CASSLDRVAYGYTF. Variable domain in full (rest from reference TRBV7-2 and TRBJ1-2): GAGVSQSPSNKVTEKGKDVELRCDPISGHTALYWYRQSLGQGLEFLIYFQGNSAPDKSGLPSDRFSAERTGGSVSTLTIQRTQQEDSAVYLCASSLDRVAYGYTFGSGTRLTVV.

The J gene is TRBJ1-6, the V gene TRBV6-2 or TRBV6-3; D ambiguous. This CDR3 region has 15 residues. CDR1 is MNHEY, CDR2 SVGEGT, per germline. V lost 2 bases and J lost 4, with 9 bases in between. The CDR3 is CASSYEPDYNSPLHF. The CDR3 DNA reads as TGTGCCAGCAGTTACGAGCCAGATTATAATTCACCCCTCCACTTT.

This clonotype has a single count. This chain links TRBV25-1 with TRBJ2-5; D might be TRBD1 or TRBD2, each matching 6 bases. V dropped 3 bases and J dropped 3 bases, with 23 bases sitting between them. CDR1 is MGHDK and CDR2 is SYGVNS in the germline V gene. CDR3 length equals 18 residues. The CDR3: CASSDWEGRGQGKETQYF. CDR3 bases: TGTGCCAGCAGTGATTGGGAAGGCCGGGGGCAGGGTAAAGAGACCCAGTACTTC.

In this sample, this clonotype turned up a few times. The junction departs from the called germline gene at one end, perhaps through a read error. The chain combines TRBV11-3 with TRBJ2-2, with 7 positions matching TRBD2. The CDR3 runs to 14 residues. Germline assignment: CDR1 SGHNT and CDR2 YENEEA. CDR3 sequence reads: CASSLDLTGGELSF. CDR3 sequence (DNA): TGTGCCAGCAGCCTAGACCTGACTGGGGGGGAGCTGTCTTTT.